The present T cell receptor beta chain was sequenced within a study of Graves' ophthalmopathy and Graves' hyperthyroidism (dated by TCRdb to between 2017 and 2018). Background for the entire study: Hyperthyroidism was defined as stable when no progression to ophthalmopathy occurred within 18 months of follow-up. In total, 135 blood samples were TCR-sequenced: 40 to 45 ophthalmopathy, approximately 80 hyperthyroidism and approximately 17 hyperthyroidism-to-ophthalmopathy patients. T-cell repertoires of thyroid tissue and blood were compared in more than five hyperthyroidism patients. The study used TCR beta repertoire signatures to distinguish Graves' ophthalmopathy from Graves' hyperthyroidism and to predict progression to ophthalmopathy. For independent validation, a separate cohort was made up of roughly 19 hyperthyroidism patients plus 17 patients who later progressed from hyperthyroidism to ophthalmopathy. Following sample collection, hyperthyroidism patients were given methimazole at a starting dose of 30 mg daily, and ophthalmopathy patients were given high-dose intravenous methylprednisolone. To explore V-J signatures that separate ophthalmopathy from hyperthyroidism, a discovery set of about 96 patients was enrolled, consisting of 43 with ophthalmopathy and about 60 with stable hyperthyroidism. Study-wide findings and limitations: No statistical method was used to predetermine the sample size, and group allocation was not hidden from the investigators. The 13-signature model separated ophthalmopathy from stable hyperthyroidism with approximately 90% sensitivity and 81.08% specificity in cross-validation, and 80%/75% in the test set. Among expanded thyroid clonotypes with frequency above 0.001, most also showed up in blood, which suggests that blood repertoires may reflect the thyroid immune response. In validation, the model predicted ophthalmopathy progression with nearly 71% sensitivity and less than 80% specificity; about a dozen predicted patients were CT-confirmed with GO in a median of about 6.1 months.

TCR beta CDR3 regions were amplified from RNA transcripts for repertoire sequencing. The first round of RT-PCR was done with HTBI primers and the Qiagen OneStep RT-PCR kit, and was followed by a second round of multiplex PCR, then size selection and purification. The libraries underwent paired-end sequencing with 100 bp reads on an Illumina HiSeq2000. For the original study's pipeline: SOAPnuke was used for read processing, and reads with adapters, uncalled bases, a mean Phred below 15, or no exact constant-primer or identifier match were discarded. High-quality paired reads were merged with COPE v1.2.5. Unique nucleotide sequences were defined as clonotypes and aligned to IMGT TRB V, D and J references using MiTCR v1.1. The analysis was limited to V-J combinations with a frequency above 0.0001, which together covered around 99% of the repertoires. For each V-J combination, a TCR clonal expansion and chaos score was defined as the ratio of F50 clonal expansion to chaos observed in the TCRdist matrix. Features were reduced by Welch's t-statistics and random forest to 10 to 15 V-J combinations, which fed a naive Bayes classifier. Thyroid-blood repertoire similarity was quantified with the Morisita-Horn index. The public reads were reprocessed in TCRdb via fastp at Q25 and MiXCR, keeping in-frame beta chains. Each CDR3 protein appears once, grouped with its most common genes and DNA. The V and J calls, along with clone size, are taken from TCRdb and not from the paper's own processing. The sample records around 1,200,000 distinct CDR3 sequences, about 38% of which are singletons. The ten largest clones add up to over 8.5% of the sample.

This clonotype was detected ten times or more. No cognate antigen has been identified for it. No base qualities exist here, and no much larger clone lies one base off it. The hyperthyroidism patients were 18 to 65 years old and newly diagnosed, with a disease duration of less than 2 months. Patients were excluded if they had other autoimmune diseases, uncontrolled infections, pregnancy or lactation. Clinical symptoms, serum thyroxine, TRAb, thyroid ultrasound and orbital computed tomography were used for diagnosis. Total RNA was extracted using Trizol reagent, and RNA quality was checked on an Agilent 2100 Bioanalyzer. Sequences were obtained from peripheral blood or thyroid tissue (not recorded which). The source is an adult man with Graves' hyperthyroidism.

The CDR3 protein: CASSSRDGANVLTF. The DNA reads TGTGCCAGCAGCTCCCGCGACGGGGCCAACGTCCTGACTTTC. Rearrangement joined TRBV6-6 to TRBJ2-6, with the D gene not clear enough to name. Trimming costs V 6 bases and J 4 bases, and their ends lie 10 bases apart. The CDR3 contains 14 residues, cysteine and phenylalanine counted. The entry retains the CDR3 DNA only, 42 bases that are in frame from base 1. CDR1 MNHNY and CDR2 SVGAGI are derived from the germline V gene (reference sequence).